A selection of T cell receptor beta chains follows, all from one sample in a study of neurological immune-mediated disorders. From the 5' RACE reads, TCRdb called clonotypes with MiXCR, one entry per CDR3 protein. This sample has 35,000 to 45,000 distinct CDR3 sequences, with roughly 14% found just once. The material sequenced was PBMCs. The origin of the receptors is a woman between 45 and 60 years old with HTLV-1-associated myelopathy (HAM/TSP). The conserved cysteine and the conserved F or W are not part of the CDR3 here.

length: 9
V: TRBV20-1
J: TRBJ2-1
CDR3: SASGPQEQF

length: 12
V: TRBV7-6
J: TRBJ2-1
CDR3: ASSSRRGSNEQF

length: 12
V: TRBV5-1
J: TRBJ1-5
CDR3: ASSPGDTTQPQH

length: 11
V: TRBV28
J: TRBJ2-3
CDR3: ASSPQFGDTQY

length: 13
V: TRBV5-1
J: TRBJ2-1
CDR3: ASSLGQGAHNEQF

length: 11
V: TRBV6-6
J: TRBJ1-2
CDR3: ASSYGLGDGYT

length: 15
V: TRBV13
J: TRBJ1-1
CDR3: ASSAQFVTGENTEAF

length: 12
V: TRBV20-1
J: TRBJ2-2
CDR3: SASFQGGSGELF

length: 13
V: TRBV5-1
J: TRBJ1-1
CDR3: ASSLDLGMNTEAF

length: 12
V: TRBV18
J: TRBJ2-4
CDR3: ASSPGGAKNIQY

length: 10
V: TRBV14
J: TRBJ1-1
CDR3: ASSLDGFRAF

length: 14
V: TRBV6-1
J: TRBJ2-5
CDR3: ASSPQREGRHETQY

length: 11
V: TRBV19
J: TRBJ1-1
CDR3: ASGGQMNTEAF

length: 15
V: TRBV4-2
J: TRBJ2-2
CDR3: ASSQVYGTSGDGELF

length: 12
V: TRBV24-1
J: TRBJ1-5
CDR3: ATSDVLSNQPQH

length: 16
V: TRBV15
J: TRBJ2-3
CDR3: ATSRERFTRGAADTQY

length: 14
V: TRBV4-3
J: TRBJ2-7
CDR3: ASSQEETGDSYEQY

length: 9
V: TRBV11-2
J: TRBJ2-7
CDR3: ASSLDLEQY

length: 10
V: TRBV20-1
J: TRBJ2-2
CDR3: SASGTAGELF

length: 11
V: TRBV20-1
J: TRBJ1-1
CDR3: SAKEPADTEAF

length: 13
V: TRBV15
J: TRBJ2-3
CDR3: ATSIGGGSTDTQY

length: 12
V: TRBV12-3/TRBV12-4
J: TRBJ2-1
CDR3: ASSLGQAYNEQF

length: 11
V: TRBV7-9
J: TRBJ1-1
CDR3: ASRGDSNTEAF

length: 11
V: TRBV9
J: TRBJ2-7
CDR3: ASSVRSGREQY

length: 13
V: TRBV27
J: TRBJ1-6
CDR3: ASSFGNSYNSPLH

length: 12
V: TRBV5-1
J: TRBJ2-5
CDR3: ASSLAGSQETQY

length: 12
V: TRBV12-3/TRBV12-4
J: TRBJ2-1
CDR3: ASRLPGDHNEQF

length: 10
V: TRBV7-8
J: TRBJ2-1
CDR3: ASSPDYNEQF

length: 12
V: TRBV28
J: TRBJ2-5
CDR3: ASRTGKARETQY

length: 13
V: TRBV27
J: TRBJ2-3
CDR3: ASSLEGRSTDTQY

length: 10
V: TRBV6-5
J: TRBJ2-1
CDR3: ASSSAYNEQF